This T cell receptor (beta chain) was obtained from a study of monozygotic twins with inflammatory bowel disease. Whole-study findings and limits: Researchers report that IBD patients shared fewer clonotypes with others than healthy twins, especially amid disease activity. A reduction in TCRbeta diversity (inverse Simpson) was seen in IBD patients relative to healthy co-twins.

Regarding this clonotype: Its antigen remains unidentified.

Both the TCRalpha cDNA and the TCRbeta cDNA were taken through two nested PCRs, lasting approximately 17 and 9 cycles. Following a re-call of the 5' RACE reads, TCRdb has one entry per CDR3 protein and lacks DNA. The table lists about 330,000 distinct CDR3 sequences. The total RNA came straight from whole blood, and T cells were not sorted beforehand. The TCR originated in a human donor with ulcerative colitis or Crohn's disease, or a healthy co-twin of an affected twin (not recorded which). The sequenced material came from blood.

The CDR3: CASSQQAAGRSNTGELFF. V usage is TRBV3-1 and J usage is TRBJ2-2; TCRdb picks TRBD1, but there is no DNA to check that call. The CDR3 spans 18 residues. The germline V gene encodes CDR1 LGHDT and CDR2 YNNKEL (reference sequence).